These T cell receptor beta chains were read from a single sample in a study of OX40 agonist ivuxolimab in advanced cancers. Here immunoSEQ multiplex PCR was the method, and the copy in TCRdb shows in-frame clones only, minus some. The sample lists roughly 71,000 clones, around 84% seen once, with 1.5% to 2% in the top ten. This specimen consisted of CD4+ or CD8+ T cells sorted from blood, obtained in a trial of the OX40 agonist ivuxolimab. The receptor set was obtained from an adult with an advanced solid tumor such as melanoma, head and neck, liver or kidney cancer. Each CDR3 is given with its conserved first and last residue. A D gene is named only where the DNA matches it firmly.

>TRBJ2-2|TRBD2|TRBV6-1
TGTGCCAGCAGTGAGCGGGAGAGCGGGGAGCTGTTTTTT
CASSERESGELFF
>TRBJ2-7|TRBD2|TRBV28
TGTGCCAGCAGCCCCAATATGGCGGGGGTAGGCTACGAGCAGTACTTC
CASSPNMAGVGYEQYF
>TRBJ2-7|.|TRBV5-5
TGTGCCAGCAGCCCTCCGGACAGCCTTTACGAGCAGTACTTC
CASSPPDSLYEQYF